This T cell receptor (beta chain) was found in a study of PD-1 blockade in classical Hodgkin lymphoma. Stated time point: cycle 4 day 1 (C4D1), after more than five weeks of nivolumab. Each of the patients experienced relapse following autologous stem cell transplantation, and their brentuximab vedotin exposure differed. The germline CDR1 and CDR2 sequences are SGHNT and YYREEE (reference sequence). V trimming: 0 bases; J trimming: 5 bases; junction bases outside the gene matches: 5. This CDR3 comprises 15 residues. TCRdb keeps only in-frame clones here, not all; method: immunoSEQ multiplex PCR. The table has tens of thousands of clones, around 80% seen once. Study outcomes and limitations: Newly diagnosed patients were reported to start with lower TCR diversity than healthy donors. Complete responders' baseline diversity resembled that of newly diagnosed patients.

Points on this clone: Its specificity is unknown.

Sequencing was performed on peripheral blood mononuclear cells (PBMCs), taken before the fourth cycle of nivolumab. This TCR was sampled from a human donor with classical Hodgkin lymphoma. The gene calls are TRBV5-4 and TRBJ1-2, with TRBD1 identical over 9 bases. The CDR3: CASSLGTGDTYGYTF. The CDR3 nucleotides are TGTGCCAGCAGCTTGGGGACAGGGGACACTTATGGCTACACCTTC.